One sample yielded the 4 T cell receptor beta chains listed below, sequenced in a study of robustness of blood B and T cell sequencing. The template for TCR beta quantification was mRNA, not genomic DNA. cDNA synthesis used template switching with a 5' universal priming oligo. The template-switch oligo carried a 12-nucleotide random UMI tagging each cDNA molecule. From the PCR reads, TCRdb called clonotypes with MiXCR, one entry per CDR3 protein. The data show about 1,900 distinct CDR3 sequences, around 70% seen once. Sequenced: peripheral blood. These receptors came from a human donor in good health.

The chain employs TRBV10-3 and TRBJ2-2; 11 nucleotides match TRBD2. Germline V gene sequence: CDR1 ENHRY, CDR2 SYGVKD. Trimming at V came to 2 bases and at J to 2 bases, leaving 4 bases not matched to a gene. The CDR3 totals 17 residues. The CDR3 sequence is CAISERGTSGNTGELFF. The DNA for the CDR3 is TGTGCCATCAGTGAGCGGGGGACTAGCGGAAACACCGGGGAGCTGTTTTTT.

This clonotype was seen just once. The chain uses TRBV11-3 and TRBJ2-7, with 9 bases lining up with TRBD2. The DNA end is more similar to TRBJ2-1, so the J call may be wrong. From germline, CDR1 is SGHNT and CDR2 YENEEA. This CDR3 has 15 residues. CDR3 nucleotide sequence: TGTGCCAGCAGCCTAAGCGGGGGGCTCCTCGACGAGCAGTTCTTC. It encodes CASSLSGGLLDEQFF.

This chain joins TRBV7-2 and TRBJ2-7; TRBD2 matches at 12 bases. The CDR3 is 17 amino acids. V trimming: 5 bases; J trimming: 1 base; junction bases outside the gene matches: 9. The V gene's germline CDR1 is SGHTA and CDR2 FQGNSA. This CDR3 reads CASSLTWTSGNSYEQYF. The CDR3 coding sequence is TGTGCCAGCAGCCTTACCTGGACTAGCGGGAATTCCTACGAGCAGTACTTC.

The genes are TRBV20-1 and TRBJ1-4; unclear D gene. The CDR3 is 14 residues long. CDR1 is DFQATT, CDR2 SNEGSKA, per germline (reference sequence). With 4 bases removed from V and 4 bases from J, the gap between germline ends came to 13 bases. CDR3: CSATPSEGNEKLFF. The CDR3 DNA reads TGCAGTGCTACTCCTAGTGAGGGTAATGAAAAACTGTTTTTT.